This is a list of T cell receptor beta chains from one sample in a study of cytomegalovirus exposure and HLA in healthy donors. Produced via immunoSEQ multiplex PCR; TCRdb's table is partial and in-frame only. The repertoire holds about 170,000 clones, with around four fifths as singletons. The source material was PBMCs. The receptors were sampled from a woman aged 50 to 65 in good health and CMV-seropositive. The CDR3 runs from the conserved cysteine through the conserved F or W. D genes are given only for firm matches. Not every row has a clone size; where given, it reads once, few, many or a size class.

V	size	length	D	J	CDR3	DNA
TRBV5-6	-	13	-	TRBJ2-1	CASSLGLPNEQFF	TGTGCCAGCAGCTTGGGACTTCCAAATGAGCAGTTCTTC
TRBV19	-	15	-	TRBJ2-5	CASSIDLWRQETQYF	TGTGCCAGTAGTATAGATCTTTGGAGACAAGAGACCCAGTACTTC
TRBV7-9	-	15	TRBD2	TRBJ2-1	CASSFSGGSGREQFF	TGTGCCAGCAGCTTTAGCGGGGGGTCTGGGCGTGAGCAGTTCTTC
TRBV25-1	-	15	TRBD1	TRBJ2-1	CASSERDRAIDEQFF	TGTGCCAGCAGTGAGCGGGACAGGGCTATCGATGAGCAGTTCTTC
TRBV7-9	-	13	-	TRBJ1-5	CASSLGDWEPQHF	TGTGCCAGCAGCTTAGGGGACTGGGAGCCCCAGCATTTT
TRBV7-2	-	13	-	TRBJ1-1	CASSLEANTEAFF	TGTGCCAGCAGCTTAGAAGCGAACACTGAAGCTTTCTTT
TRBV5-1	-	15	-	TRBJ1-3	CASSLETGLGNTIYF	TGCGCCAGCAGCTTGGAGACAGGCCTTGGAAACACCATATATTTT
TRBV6-5	many	15	-	TRBJ2-3	CASSYSDSLTNTQYF	TGTGCCAGCAGTTACTCGGACAGCCTCACAAATACGCAGTATTTT
TRBV5-1	few	15	-	TRBJ1-2	CASSLDLGQNYGYTF	TGCGCCAGCAGCTTGGATCTTGGACAGAACTATGGCTACACCTTC
TRBV29-1	-	13	-	TRBJ1-1	CSVGGRQYTEAFF	TGCAGCGTTGGTGGCAGGCAATACACTGAAGCTTTCTTT